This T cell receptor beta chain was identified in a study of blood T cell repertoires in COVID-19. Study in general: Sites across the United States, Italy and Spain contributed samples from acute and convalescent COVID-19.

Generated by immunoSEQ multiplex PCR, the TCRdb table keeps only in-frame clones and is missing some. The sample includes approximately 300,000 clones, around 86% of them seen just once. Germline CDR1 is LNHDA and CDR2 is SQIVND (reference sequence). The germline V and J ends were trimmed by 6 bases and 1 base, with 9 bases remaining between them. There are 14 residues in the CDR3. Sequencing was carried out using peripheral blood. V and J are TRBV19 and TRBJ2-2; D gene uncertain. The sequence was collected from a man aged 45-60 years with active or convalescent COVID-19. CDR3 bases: TGTGCCAGTAGCCGGCGGCAGAACACCGGGGAGCTGTTTTTT. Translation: CASSRRQNTGELFF. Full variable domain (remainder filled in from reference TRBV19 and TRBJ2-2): DGGITQSPKYLFRKEGQNVTLSCEQNLNHDAMYWYRQDPGQGLRLIYYSQIVNDFQKGDIAEGYSVSREKKESFPLTVTSAQKNPTAFYLCASSRRQNTGELFFGEGSRLTVL.